A selection of T cell receptor beta chains follows, all from one sample in a study of CD8+ T cells in alopecia areata. Assay used: immunoSEQ multiplex PCR; TCRdb lists only in-frame clones, some missing. The profile shows over 95,000 clones, 55% to 60% of them singletons. The starting material was CD4+ T cells sorted from blood, obtained at week 24, from a patient treated with tofacitinib. These receptors all stem from a human donor with alopecia areata. Both conserved end residues are part of each CDR3. Fields, in order: V gene, J gene, D gene, clone size, CDR3 DNA, CDR3 protein. A D gene is named only where the DNA matches it firmly. Size values are once, few and many counts, or a class for expanded clones, and some rows have none.

v_call: TRBV7-2
j_call: TRBJ1-2
d_call: TRBD1
clone_size: NA
cdr3_nt: TGTGCCAGCAGCTCTCGCCCTGGGACAGGGAGTGACTATGGCTACACCTTC
cdr3_aa: CASSSRPGTGSDYGYTF

v_call: TRBV7-9
j_call: TRBJ1-2
d_call: NA
clone_size: NA
cdr3_nt: TGTGCCAGCAGCTTATCGATGGCAGGCGCTAACTATGGCTACACCTTC
cdr3_aa: CASSLSMAGANYGYTF

v_call: TRBV27
j_call: TRBJ1-5
d_call: NA
clone_size: NA
cdr3_nt: TGTGCCAGCAGTCTAGAAGTTGATCAGCCCCAGCATTTT
cdr3_aa: CASSLEVDQPQHF

v_call: TRBV28
j_call: TRBJ2-5
d_call: TRBD1
clone_size: few
cdr3_nt: TGTGCCAGCAGTACTCAGACAGGGGCCCTCCAAGAGACCCAGTACTTC
cdr3_aa: CASSTQTGALQETQYF

v_call: TRBV29-1
j_call: TRBJ2-7
d_call: TRBD2
clone_size: NA
cdr3_nt: TGCAGCGTTGATAGCGGGGGGGCCTACGAGCAGTACTTC
cdr3_aa: CSVDSGGAYEQYF

v_call: TRBV7-2
j_call: TRBJ2-1
d_call: NA
clone_size: NA
cdr3_nt: TGTGCCAGCAGCTTATCTAGCAATGAGCAGTTCTTC
cdr3_aa: CASSLSSNEQFF

v_call: TRBV7-2
j_call: TRBJ2-7
d_call: NA
clone_size: NA
cdr3_nt: TGTGCCAGCAGCCCGACGGGGGACAGAACCTACGAGCAGTACTTC
cdr3_aa: CASSPTGDRTYEQYF

v_call: TRBV15
j_call: TRBJ2-1
d_call: TRBD1
clone_size: NA
cdr3_nt: TGTGCCACCAGCAGAGCAGGGGGAAGCTCCTACAATGAGCAGTTCTTC
cdr3_aa: CATSRAGGSSYNEQFF

v_call: TRBV18
j_call: TRBJ2-5
d_call: TRBD2
clone_size: few
cdr3_nt: TGTGCCAGCTCACGCTCTACTAGCGGGGGGACCCAAGAGACCCAGTACTTC
cdr3_aa: CASSRSTSGGTQETQYF

v_call: TRBV30
j_call: TRBJ2-2
d_call: TRBD2
clone_size: NA
cdr3_nt: TGTGCCTGCAGACTAGCGGGGGTCACGAACACCGGGGAGCTGTTTTTT
cdr3_aa: CACRLAGVTNTGELFF

v_call: TRBV10-3
j_call: TRBJ2-3
d_call: TRBD2
clone_size: few
cdr3_nt: TGTGCCCTCGGTGGGACTAGCGGGGGTGATACGCAGTATTTT
cdr3_aa: CALGGTSGGDTQYF

v_call: TRBV5-1
j_call: TRBJ2-5
d_call: TRBD2
clone_size: NA
cdr3_nt: TGCGCCAGCAGCTCCGGGGGGTCAACCCAAGAGACCCAGTACTTC
cdr3_aa: CASSSGGSTQETQYF

v_call: TRBV7-9
j_call: TRBJ2-5
d_call: NA
clone_size: few
cdr3_nt: TGTGCCAGCAGCCGGGACCAAGAGACCCAGTACTTC
cdr3_aa: CASSRDQETQYF

v_call: TRBV27
j_call: TRBJ1-1
d_call: NA
clone_size: NA
cdr3_nt: TGTGCCAGCAGACTACAGGGTAATACTGAAGCTTTCTTT
cdr3_aa: CASRLQGNTEAFF

v_call: TRBV30
j_call: TRBJ2-6
d_call: NA
clone_size: NA
cdr3_nt: TGTGCCTGGAGAAGAGATTCTGGGGCCAACGTCCTGACTTTC
cdr3_aa: CAWRRDSGANVLTF

v_call: TRBV18
j_call: TRBJ2-7
d_call: NA
clone_size: NA
cdr3_nt: TGTGCCAGCTCACCGAAGCGCTCCTACGAGCAGTACTTC
cdr3_aa: CASSPKRSYEQYF

v_call: TRBV9
j_call: TRBJ1-2
d_call: NA
clone_size: NA
cdr3_nt: TGTGCCAGCAGCGTTGTGGCGCACTATGGCTACACCTTC
cdr3_aa: CASSVVAHYGYTF

v_call: TRBV29-1
j_call: TRBJ2-4
d_call: NA
clone_size: NA
cdr3_nt: TGCAGCGTTGTGGTACAGGGTGTGTCCAAAAACATTCAGTACTTC
cdr3_aa: CSVVVQGVSKNIQYF

v_call: TRBV5-6
j_call: TRBJ1-2
d_call: NA
clone_size: NA
cdr3_nt: TGTGCCAGCAGCCTGGATACAGGGTATGGCTACACCTTC
cdr3_aa: CASSLDTGYGYTF

v_call: TRBV19
j_call: TRBJ2-2
d_call: NA
clone_size: few
cdr3_nt: TGTGCCAGTAGTATCCCTAGGGCCGGGGAGCTGTTTTTT
cdr3_aa: CASSIPRAGELFF

v_call: TRBV29-1
j_call: TRBJ2-1
d_call: TRBD2
clone_size: NA
cdr3_nt: TGCAGCGCTGAGCGGGGGGGTTACAATGAGCAGTTCTTC
cdr3_aa: CSAERGGYNEQFF

v_call: TRBV29-1
j_call: TRBJ1-5
d_call: NA
clone_size: NA
cdr3_nt: TGCAGCGTTGACTCAGGGGGCAATCAGCCCCAGCATTTT
cdr3_aa: CSVDSGGNQPQHF

v_call: TRBV29-1
j_call: TRBJ1-5
d_call: NA
clone_size: NA
cdr3_nt: TGCAGCGTTCGGGAATACCCTAATCAGCCCCAGCATTTT
cdr3_aa: CSVREYPNQPQHF

v_call: TRBV4-3
j_call: TRBJ1-6
d_call: NA
clone_size: few
cdr3_nt: TGCGCCAGCAGCCAAGGGGTGGTTAGTAATTCACCCCTCCACTTT
cdr3_aa: CASSQGVVSNSPLHF

v_call: TRBV29-1
j_call: TRBJ2-3
d_call: TRBD2
clone_size: NA
cdr3_nt: TGCAGCGTTGGAGAGCCTAGCGGGGTCACAGATACGCAGTATTTT
cdr3_aa: CSVGEPSGVTDTQYF

v_call: TRBV9
j_call: TRBJ2-3
d_call: NA
clone_size: medium-sized
cdr3_nt: TGTGCCAGCAGCCCGCCGTGGGGGACAAACCCAGATACGCAGTATTTT
cdr3_aa: CASSPPWGTNPDTQYF

v_call: TRBV11-2
j_call: TRBJ2-7
d_call: TRBD1
clone_size: NA
cdr3_nt: TGTGCCAGCAGCTTAACGGGACAGGGGAACGACGAGCAGTACTTC
cdr3_aa: CASSLTGQGNDEQYF

v_call: TRBV5-1
j_call: TRBJ2-1
d_call: TRBD2
clone_size: few
cdr3_nt: TGCGCCAGCAGCTTGGTTAGCGGGGGCTCCTACAATGAGCAGTTCTTC
cdr3_aa: CASSLVSGGSYNEQFF

v_call: TRBV9
j_call: TRBJ2-3
d_call: TRBD2
clone_size: NA
cdr3_nt: TGTGCCAGCAGCGTAGGTTCTAGCGGGGAAGGAGATACGCAGTATTTT
cdr3_aa: CASSVGSSGEGDTQYF

v_call: TRBV5-4
j_call: TRBJ2-5
d_call: TRBD2
clone_size: NA
cdr3_nt: TGTGCCAGCAGCTTGTTTGGCGGGGGGGCCGGGGAGACCCAGTACTTC
cdr3_aa: CASSLFGGGAGETQYF

v_call: TRBV30
j_call: TRBJ1-6
d_call: TRBD1
clone_size: NA
cdr3_nt: TGTGCCTGGGCTCGACAGGGGTCGGCACCCCTCCACTTT
cdr3_aa: CAWARQGSAPLHF

v_call: TRBV30
j_call: TRBJ1-1
d_call: NA
clone_size: few
cdr3_nt: TGTGCCTGGAGGTATAGGGCAGTGGGCGCTGAAGCTTTCTTT
cdr3_aa: CAWRYRAVGAEAFF

v_call: TRBV19
j_call: TRBJ2-6
d_call: NA
clone_size: few
cdr3_nt: TGTGCCAGTAGTAATTCTGGGGCCAACGTCCTGACTTTC
cdr3_aa: CASSNSGANVLTF

v_call: TRBV18
j_call: TRBJ1-1
d_call: TRBD1
clone_size: NA
cdr3_nt: TGTGCCAGCTCACCCGGGACAGGGGACCTGAACACTGAAGCTTTCTTT
cdr3_aa: CASSPGTGDLNTEAFF

v_call: TRBV30
j_call: TRBJ1-1
d_call: TRBD1
clone_size: NA
cdr3_nt: TGTGCCTGGAGTGTCAGGGGGGACACTGAAGCTTTCTTT
cdr3_aa: CAWSVRGDTEAFF

v_call: TRBV7-2
j_call: TRBJ2-3
d_call: TRBD2
clone_size: NA
cdr3_nt: TGTGCCAGCAGCTCCCGAGCGGGGGCCCTCACAGATACGCAGTATTTT
cdr3_aa: CASSSRAGALTDTQYF